Sequencing of this T cell receptor (beta chain) was carried out in a study of regulatory T cells in long-lasting Graves disease. Time point described: newly diagnosed GD, antithyroid drugs for less than 3 months. PBMC RNA served as the TCR library source. Whole-study results and caveats: Graves' patients with persistent disease showed TCR diversity lower than patients newly diagnosed.

This clonotype was recorded at least ten times. Antigen specificity is unknown. V dropped 0 bases and J dropped 5 bases, with 19 bases sitting between them. The CDR3 loop spans 17 amino acids. Germline CDR1 and CDR2: SGHVS and FQNEAQ. Building the TCR beta libraries relied on iRepertoire HTBI primers, and CDR3 regions underwent Arm-PCR. TCRdb re-called the multiplex PCR reads with MiXCR, one entry per CDR3 protein. Among some 560,000 distinct CDR3 sequences, 15% to 20% were seen once, and the ten largest hold about 25%. The same data also went into a second study, on T cells in Graves' hyperthyroidism and ophthalmopathy. That source notes: During a first-round RT-PCR of the TCR CDR3, the HTBI primer set was used. Also found in blood were most expanded thyroid clonotypes above 0.001.

The genes are TRBV7-8 and TRBJ2-5, with D possibly TRBD2 on 7 matching bases. This clonotype was sampled from a woman aged 40 to 65 with Graves disease. Sequencing was performed on peripheral blood mononuclear cells (PBMCs), taken at new diagnosis, from a patient treated with antithyroid drugs. The CDR3 loop is CASSLAAEGGGPETQYF. The CDR3 region has the DNA TGTGCCAGCAGCTTAGCGGCGGAAGGGGGGGGCCCTGAGACCCAGTACTTC.